This T cell receptor (beta chain) was sequenced for a study of cytomegalovirus exposure and HLA in healthy donors. Study-wide points: Analysis was performed later, and it showed HLA-associated TCR beta chains to be more clonally expanded than equally common others. A highly shared variant cluster was judged a likely technical artifact. The authors later linked a missense DCLRE1C variant to TCR beta V- and J-gene trimming.

Germline V gene data show CDR1 as MGHRA and CDR2 as YSYEKL. CDR3 size: 12 residues. Trimming removed 2 bases from V and 9 bases from J, with 8 bases in between. A note on this clone: What it binds is unknown.

The PCR contained 60 Vbeta and 13 Jbeta primers. TCRdb's table, derived via immunoSEQ multiplex PCR, lists solely in-frame clones and lacks some. The repertoire holds about 190,000 clones, with roughly 80% as singletons. The specimen sequenced was PBMCs. The rearrangement joins TRBV4-1 to TRBJ2-1; D remains ambiguous. The receptor was isolated from a man aged 50 to 60 in good health and CMV-seronegative. CDR3 nucleotides: TGCGCCAGCAGCCAACCTCCGGTTGAGCAGTTCTTC. Protein sequence: CASSQPPVEQFF.